The rows below give T cell receptor beta chains drawn from one sample of a study of shared clonotypes between healthy human individuals. The protocol was immunoSEQ multiplex PCR, while the TCRdb copy is restricted to in-frame clones and leaves out a portion. The table shows approximately 940,000 clones, with more than 75% occurring only once. The specimen sequenced was memory CD4+ T cells sorted from blood. Receptors were obtained from a young man in good health. The CDR3 runs from the conserved cysteine through the conserved F or W. A D gene is named only where the DNA matches it firmly. The size of a clone is reported for some rows only, either as once, few or many, or as a class for expanded clones.

TRBD1	TRBV18	TRBJ1-3	NA	CASSPRQGESGNTIYF	TGTGCCAGCTCACCACGACAGGGGGAATCTGGAAACACCATATATTTT
NA	TRBV6-9	TRBJ2-7	NA	CAGTFTEQYF	TGTGCCGGGACCTTCACGGAGCAGTACTTC
NA	TRBV9	TRBJ2-3	NA	CASSVALGPGGGGDTQYF	TGTGCCAGCAGCGTAGCTCTGGGGCCCGGAGGTGGGGGAGATACGCAGTATTTT
TRBD2	TRBV7-8	TRBJ2-2	NA	CASSLRAGGSGELFF	TGTGCCAGCAGCTTAAGAGCGGGAGGCAGCGGGGAGCTGTTTTTT
NA	TRBV4-3	TRBJ1-5	once	CASSQDRQGYQPQHF	TGCGCCAGCAGCCAAGACCGGCAGGGGTATCAGCCCCAGCATTTT
TRBD1	TRBV4-3	TRBJ2-3	once	CASSQGPGQGGTDTQYF	TGCGCCAGCAGCCAGGGCCCGGGACAGGGGGGCACAGATACGCAGTATTTT
TRBD1	TRBV27	TRBJ1-2	few	CASSNRGISYTF	TGTGCCAGCAGCAACAGGGGGATCAGCTACACCTTC
TRBD2	TRBV4-3	TRBJ2-5	NA	CASSQDFPGGGETQYF	TGCGCCAGCAGCCAAGATTTCCCGGGGGGAGGGGAGACCCAGTACTTC
TRBD1	TRBV11-3	TRBJ1-1	NA	CASSSVDRGRHLSEAFF	TGTGCCAGCAGCTCAGTGGACAGGGGGCGCCATCTCTCTGAAGCTTTCTTT
NA	TRBV9	TRBJ1-6	NA	CASSPDERGSPLHF	TGTGCCAGCAGCCCTGATGAAAGGGGTTCACCCCTCCACTTT
TRBD1	TRBV6-6	TRBJ2-7	NA	CASSGQGARDWYF	TGTGCCAGCAGCGGACAGGGGGCTCGGGATTGGTACTTC
TRBD1	TRBV19	TRBJ1-5	NA	CASTQGEKPQHF	TGTGCCAGTACTCAGGGGGAGAAACCCCAGCATTTT
NA	TRBV9	TRBJ2-5	NA	CASSPRFGSETQYF	TGTGCCAGCAGCCCCAGATTCGGGTCGGAGACCCAGTACTTC
TRBD2	TRBV7-8	TRBJ2-3	once	CASSSRTSGGPADTQYF	TGTGCCAGCAGCTCCCGGACTAGCGGGGGGCCAGCAGATACGCAGTATTTT
NA	TRBV5-4	TRBJ1-1	NA	CASSLKGGNTEAFF	TGTGCCAGCAGCTTGAAAGGGGGGAACACTGAAGCTTTCTTT
TRBD1	TRBV5-4	TRBJ1-2	once	CASSLTGTGGVGYTF	TGTGCCAGCAGCCTAACCGGGACAGGGGGTGTAGGCTACACCTTC
NA	TRBV25-1	TRBJ2-3	NA	CASSLNRAGDTQYF	TGTGCCAGCAGTCTAAACAGGGCCGGGGATACGCAGTATTTT
TRBD1	TRBV27	TRBJ2-3	NA	CAPTGTGADTQYF	TGTGCCCCAACCGGGACAGGGGCGGATACGCAGTATTTT
NA	TRBV6-8	TRBJ1-2	NA	CASIIRSAGAGYGYTF	TGTGCCAGCATTATACGGTCGGCGGGGGCTGGTTATGGCTACACCTTC
NA	TRBV29-1	TRBJ2-1	few	CRARGHSYNEQFF	TGCAGAGCTCGTGGGCACTCCTACAATGAGCAGTTCTTC
NA	TRBV9	TRBJ2-7	NA	CASSRDIYYEQYF	TGTGCCAGCAGCCGGGACATATACTACGAGCAGTACTTC
NA	TRBV5-1	TRBJ1-4	NA	CASSGRENEKLFF	TGCGCCAGCAGCGGACGGGAGAATGAAAAACTGTTTTTT
NA	TRBV11-2	TRBJ2-5	NA	CASSSGTPYQETQYF	TGTGCCAGCAGCTCCGGGACACCTTACCAAGAGACCCAGTACTTC
NA	TRBV29-1	TRBJ2-2	NA	CSVAGVASANTGELFF	TGCAGCGTTGCCGGGGTAGCGTCCGCCAACACCGGGGAGCTGTTTTTT
TRBD1	TRBV28	TRBJ1-4	NA	CASSSEGAELFF	TGTGCCAGCAGTTCCGAGGGGGCCGAACTGTTTTTT
NA	TRBV19	TRBJ2-5	NA	CASSIGGGRRETQYF	TGTGCCAGTAGTATAGGGGGGGGCAGAAGAGAGACCCAGTACTTC
TRBD2	TRBV11-2	TRBJ2-2	once	CASSLRTSGNTGELFF	TGTGCCAGCAGTCTACGGACTAGCGGGAACACCGGGGAGCTGTTTTTT
NA	TRBV28	TRBJ1-2	NA	CASSLSGGNYGYTF	TGTGCCAGCAGTTTATCGGGCGGAAACTATGGCTACACCTTC
NA	TRBV28	TRBJ1-4	few	CASRSGPEEKLFF	TGTGCCAGCAGATCGGGCCCAGAAGAAAAACTGTTTTTT
NA	TRBV6-6	TRBJ1-1	NA	CASSYGDRVNTEAFF	TGTGCCAGCAGTTATGGGGACCGTGTGAACACTGAAGCTTTCTTT
TRBD2	TRBV7-2	TRBJ2-3	NA	CASSFVAGSTDTQYF	TGTGCCAGCAGCTTCGTAGCGGGAAGCACAGATACGCAGTATTTT
NA	TRBV6-1	TRBJ1-5	few	CASSEARQPQHF	TGTGCCAGCAGTGAAGCGAGGCAGCCCCAGCATTTT
NA	TRBV10-1	TRBJ2-7	NA	CASRSVFYEQYF	TGCGCCAGCAGATCGGTCTTCTACGAGCAGTACTTC
NA	TRBV9	TRBJ2-1	NA	CASSVNPYNEQFF	TGTGCCAGCAGCGTCAATCCTTACAATGAGCAGTTCTTC
TRBD1	TRBV9	TRBJ2-6	NA	CASSAGTAGANVLTF	TGTGCCAGCAGCGCAGGGACAGCGGGGGCCAACGTCCTGACTTTC
NA	TRBV6-5	TRBJ2-1	NA	CASSLPGRNEQFF	TGTGCCAGCAGTCTCCCGGGACGGAATGAGCAGTTCTTC
NA	TRBV6-5	TRBJ1-1	NA	CASSYRGEHTEAFF	TGTGCCAGCAGTTACCGGGGGGAGCACACTGAAGCTTTCTTT
NA	TRBV30	TRBJ1-2	NA	CALEVGRGGYGYTF	TGTGCCTTAGAGGTCGGCAGGGGCGGCTATGGCTACACCTTC
NA	TRBV28	TRBJ2-7	NA	CASSKDRSSYEQYF	TGTGCCAGCAGTAAAGACAGGAGCTCCTACGAGCAGTACTTC
TRBD2	TRBV6-1	TRBJ2-5	NA	CASSESGGDGTQYF	TGTGCCAGCAGTGAATCGGGGGGAGACGGGACCCAGTACTTC
TRBD1	TRBV9	TRBJ1-1	NA	CASSVTDRGATEAFF	TGTGCCAGCAGCGTTACGGACAGGGGTGCCACTGAAGCTTTCTTT
NA	TRBV19	TRBJ1-5	NA	CASSIEGQPQHF	TGTGCCAGTAGTATTGAGGGACAGCCCCAGCATTTT
NA	TRBV15	TRBJ1-3	NA	CATSTRQSADTIYF	TGTGCCACCAGCACACGACAGTCAGCAGACACCATATATTTT
NA	TRBV6-6	TRBJ1-2	NA	CASSEVTGLGYGYTF	TGTGCCAGCAGTGAGGTTACGGGGCTCGGCTATGGCTACACCTTC
NA	TRBV6-6	TRBJ2-7	few	CASSPAALGLVQYF	TGTGCCAGCAGCCCAGCCGCCCTCGGGTTGGTGCAGTACTTC